This T cell receptor beta chain came from a study of human T cells and chemical hapten exposure. Points from the study as a whole: Alopecia in all donors means immunity may differ from healthy individuals. Expanded TCRs clustered into significantly more large CDR3 similarity groups than controls, the analysis revealed.

Each CDR3 protein is one row after TCRdb ran MiXCR on the RACE reads. In the table there are about 270,000 distinct CDR3 sequences, 7.5% to 8% of which are singletons. Germline CDR1 and CDR2: MNHNS and SASEGT. CDR3 length: 16 residues. Trimming removed 3 bases from V and 5 bases from J, with 20 bases in between. In regard to this clonotype: Antigen specificity is unknown.

Regarding time point: pre-sensitization, week 0. Sample treatment: therapeutic diphenylcyclopropenone sensitization with weekly scalp DPC. The specimen was whole blood, collected in connection with sensitization to the hapten diphenylcyclopropenone (DPC). This clonotype originated in a man younger than 35 with alopecia areata. Some clones in this sample may be carry-over from other donors' samples. The V call is TRBV6-1, the J call TRBJ2-7, with D unclear. CDR3 in DNA: TGTGCCAGCAGTGACCGATCGCAGGTGACCGTCCACGAGCAGTACTTC. The encoded protein is CASSDRSQVTVHEQYF.